This T cell receptor beta chain was sequenced in a study of T cells after yellow fever vaccination. The overall study: Researchers used SMART-Seq v4 Ultra Low Input to prepare fractions that had low cell numbers. Study observations and caveats: One caveat is that FACS-sorted repertoires could contain abundant clonotypes contaminating from the bulk population.

This clonotype was seen a handful of times. Its cognate antigen is unknown. In TCRdb, the 5' RACE reads were re-called with MiXCR into one record per CDR3 protein. Of some 300,000 distinct CDR3 sequences in the sample, under 9% were seen once. The CDR3 has 15 residues. CDR1 and CDR2 from the germline V gene are SEHNR and FQNEAQ (reference sequence). V was pared by 5 bases and J by 2 bases, with 9 bases of the junction left unmatched. The sequencing used CD4+ T cells sorted from PBMCs, collected 5 days after the yellow fever booster vaccination. This receptor was identified in a man between 18 and 29 years old who received the YFV17D yellow fever vaccine. The chain employs TRBV7-9 and TRBJ2-7; 7 bases line up with TRBD1. CDR3 in DNA: TGTGCCAGCAGCGCACCGGGACAGATTACCTACGAGCAGTACTTC. It is translated as CASSAPGQITYEQYF.